The T cell receptor beta chain under discussion was sequenced for a study of shared clonotypes between healthy human individuals. Study-level findings and limits: Despite large depth, rarefaction showed incomplete sorted-subset sequencing.

The CDR3 loop spans 13 amino acids. Trimming removed 5 bases at V and 3 bases at J, with 10 bases between. Germline V gene sequence: CDR1 SGHDT, CDR2 YYEEEE. Comment on this clone: Its antigen remains unidentified.

Using immunoSEQ multiplex PCR, the repertoire was profiled, and TCRdb retains in-frame clones only, with some absent. The table records 800,000 to 1,200,000 clones, about 84% of them present only once. The TCR was taken from a man aged 18 to 30 in good health. Some clones in this sample may be carry-over from other donors' samples. The specimen was memory CD4+ T cells from PBMCs. The subset denotes: CD45RA-negative fraction. V and J are TRBV5-6 and TRBJ2-3; either TRBD1 or TRBD2 may supply D (5 bases each). CDR3 in amino acids: CASRGWGTDTQYF. In DNA form, the CDR3 reads TGTGCCAGCAGGGGATGGGGGACAGATACGCAGTATTTT.